These T cell receptor beta chains were read from a single sample in a study of blood T cell repertoires in COVID-19. The protocol was immunoSEQ multiplex PCR, while the TCRdb copy is restricted to in-frame clones and leaves out a portion. The table lists around 82,000 clones, 80% to 90% of them singletons. The material sequenced was peripheral blood. The receptors derive from a man at least 80 years old with COVID-19, enrolled during active disease. CDR3s include the opening cysteine and the closing phenylalanine or tryptophan. Each record gives: clone size, V gene, CDR3 protein. The size of a clone is reported for some rows only, either as once, few or many, or as a class for expanded clones.

abundance: once; v_gene: TRBV7-9; CDR3aa: CASSFRVNQNTEAFF
abundance: .; v_gene: TRBV7-3; CDR3aa: CASTAEGGGQGSGSNEKLFF
abundance: .; v_gene: TRBV18; CDR3aa: CASSPPLEEETQYF
abundance: few; v_gene: TRBV29-1; CDR3aa: CSADTSGQGNEQYF
abundance: few; v_gene: TRBV5-4; CDR3aa: CASSRTGYGNTIYF
abundance: .; v_gene: TRBV6-5; CDR3aa: CASSATGQPQHF
abundance: .; v_gene: TRBV19; CDR3aa: CASSPIGGGSQETQYF
abundance: .; v_gene: TRBV3-1/TRBV3-2; CDR3aa: CASSQTNRDQPQHF
abundance: .; v_gene: TRBV9; CDR3aa: CASSPSLWQGENGYTF
abundance: .; v_gene: TRBV6-2/TRBV6-3; CDR3aa: CASSYSGANTEAFF
abundance: .; v_gene: TRBV7-3; CDR3aa: CASSSGRGSEAFF
abundance: .; v_gene: TRBV4-1; CDR3aa: CASSQDFGTGGVNGYTF
abundance: .; v_gene: TRBV6-1; CDR3aa: CAAKGGTGGYTF
abundance: .; v_gene: TRBV11-2; CDR3aa: CASSFTGSGSPLHF
abundance: .; v_gene: TRBV2; CDR3aa: CASLSGGAAKNIQYF
abundance: .; v_gene: TRBV7-3; CDR3aa: CASSPGTSALHEQYF
abundance: .; v_gene: TRBV7-2; CDR3aa: CASSSTSSSTDTQYF
abundance: .; v_gene: TRBV14; CDR3aa: CASSLLQGTGELFF
abundance: .; v_gene: TRBV5-4; CDR3aa: CASSSGTSGLYEQFF
abundance: .; v_gene: TRBV11-3; CDR3aa: CASSLEFSGGAFYEQYF